The clone carrying this T cell receptor beta chain was counted a few times. Per the original methods: Reference gene primer amplification gave nucleated cell count estimates. The assay was immunoSEQ multiplex PCR, and TCRdb's table has in-frame clones only and misses some. D and trimming were read from the DNA, whereas the V and J calls and clone size are those reported in that table. Found here are 80,000 to 100,000 clones, about nine tenths of them singletons; the top ten hold about 1.8%. These data are taken from a study of blood T cell repertoires in COVID-19. Study as a whole: From the United States, Italy and Spain came samples of acute and convalescent COVID-19. Nucleic acid was either cDNA or gDNA, and it came from T cells, B-cell-depleted T cells, or PBMCs.

In germline, CDR1 is SGHRS, CDR2 YFSETQ. This CDR3 comprises 15 residues. V shed 3 bases, J shed 6 bases, and the junction held 6 bases outside the gene matches. The receptor comes from a human donor with active COVID-19. The donor label of this sample is uncertain. The V and J genes are TRBV5-1 and TRBJ1-6, with 7 bases that match TRBD1. Sequenced: peripheral blood. The DNA of the CDR3 is TGCGCCAGCAGCTCCACAGGGGTTGGTAATTCACCCCTCCACTTT. Its protein product is CASSSTGVGNSPLHF.